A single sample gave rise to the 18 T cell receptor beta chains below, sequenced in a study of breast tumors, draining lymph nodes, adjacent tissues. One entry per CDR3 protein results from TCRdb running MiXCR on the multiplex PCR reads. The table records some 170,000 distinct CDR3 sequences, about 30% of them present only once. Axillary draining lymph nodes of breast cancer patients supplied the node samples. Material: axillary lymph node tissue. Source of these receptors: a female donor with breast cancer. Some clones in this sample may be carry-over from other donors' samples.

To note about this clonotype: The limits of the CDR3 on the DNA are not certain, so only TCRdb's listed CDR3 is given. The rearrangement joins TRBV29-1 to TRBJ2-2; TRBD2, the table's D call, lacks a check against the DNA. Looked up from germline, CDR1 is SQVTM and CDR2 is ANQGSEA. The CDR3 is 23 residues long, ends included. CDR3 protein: CSVVGREGSREQYFGPDTGELFF.

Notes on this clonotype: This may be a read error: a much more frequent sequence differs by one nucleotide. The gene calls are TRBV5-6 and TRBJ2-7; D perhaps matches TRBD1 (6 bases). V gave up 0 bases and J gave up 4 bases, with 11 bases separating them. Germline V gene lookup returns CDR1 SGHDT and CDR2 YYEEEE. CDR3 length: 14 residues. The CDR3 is CASSLGDTPYEQYF. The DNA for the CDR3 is TGTGCCAGCAGCTTGGGGGACACCCCTTACGAGCAGTACTTC.

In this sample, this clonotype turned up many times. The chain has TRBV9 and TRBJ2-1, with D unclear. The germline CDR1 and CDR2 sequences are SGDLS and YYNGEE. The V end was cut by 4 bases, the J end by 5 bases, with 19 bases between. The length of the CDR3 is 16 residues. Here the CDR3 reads CASSQSQAIRNNEQFF. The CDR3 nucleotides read TGTGCCAGCAGCCAATCTCAGGCTATCCGAAACAATGAGCAGTTCTTC. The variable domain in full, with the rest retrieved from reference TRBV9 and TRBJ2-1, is DSGVTQTPKHLITATGQRVTLRCSPRSGDLSVYWYQQSLDQGLQFLIQYYNGEERAKGNILERFSAQQFPDLHSELNLSSLELGDSALYFCASSQSQAIRNNEQFFGPGTRLTVL.

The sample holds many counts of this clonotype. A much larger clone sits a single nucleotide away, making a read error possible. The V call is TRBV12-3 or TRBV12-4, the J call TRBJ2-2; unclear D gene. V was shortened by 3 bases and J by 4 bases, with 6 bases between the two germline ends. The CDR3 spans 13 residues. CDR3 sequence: CASSFAPTGELFF. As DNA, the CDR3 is TGTGCCAGCAGTTTCGCGCCCACCGGGGAGCTGTTTTTT.

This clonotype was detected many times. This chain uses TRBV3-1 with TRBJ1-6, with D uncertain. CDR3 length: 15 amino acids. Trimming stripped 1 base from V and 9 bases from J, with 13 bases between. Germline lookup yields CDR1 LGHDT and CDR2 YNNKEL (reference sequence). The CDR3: CASSQGPNPISPLHF. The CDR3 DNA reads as TGTGCCAGCAGCCAAGGGCCGAACCCCATTTCACCCCTCCACTTT. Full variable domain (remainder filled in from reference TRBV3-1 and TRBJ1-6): DTAVSQTPKYLVTQMGNDKSIKCEQNLGHDTMYWYKQDSKKFLKIMFSYNNKELIINETVPNRFSPKSPDKAHLNLHINSLELGDSAVYFCASSQGPNPISPLHFGNGTRLTVT.

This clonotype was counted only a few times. The CDR3 bases are TGTGCCAGCAGTCACGCGGCAGGGTACAATCAGCCCCAGCATTTT. Amino acids: CASSHAAGYNQPQHF. The chain joins TRBV6-5 to TRBJ1-5; perhaps TRBD1 as D (5 bases). The CDR3 contains 15 residues. Trimming shortened V by 5 bases and J by 3 bases, and 14 bases separated the two germline ends. CDR1 MNHEY and CDR2 SVGAGI come from the germline V gene.

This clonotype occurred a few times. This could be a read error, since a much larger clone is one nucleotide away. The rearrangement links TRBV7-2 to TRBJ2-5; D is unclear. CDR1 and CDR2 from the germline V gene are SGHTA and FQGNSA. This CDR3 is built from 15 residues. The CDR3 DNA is TGTGCCAGCAGCTTAGTAGTTAGCCCTACAGAGACCCAGTGCTTC. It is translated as CASSLVVSPTETQCF.

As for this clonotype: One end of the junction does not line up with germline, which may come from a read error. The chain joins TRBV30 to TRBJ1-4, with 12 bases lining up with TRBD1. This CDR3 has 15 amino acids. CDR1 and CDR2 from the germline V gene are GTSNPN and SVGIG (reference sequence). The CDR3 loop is CAWGDRGRSNEKLFF. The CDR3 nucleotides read TGTGCCTGGGGGGACAGGGGGCGATCTAATGAGAAACTGTTTTTT.

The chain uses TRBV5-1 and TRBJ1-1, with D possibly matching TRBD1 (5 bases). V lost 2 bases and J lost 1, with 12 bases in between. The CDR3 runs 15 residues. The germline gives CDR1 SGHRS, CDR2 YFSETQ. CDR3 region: CASSFHDGGNTEAFF. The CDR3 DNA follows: TGCGCCAGCAGCTTCCACGATGGGGGGAACACTGAAGCTTTCTTT.

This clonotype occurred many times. The CDR3 here is CASRPGPDQPQHF. The CDR3 DNA follows: TGTGCCAGCAGGCCAGGGCCCGATCAGCCCCAGCATTTT. V usage is TRBV6-5 and J usage is TRBJ1-5, with D maybe TRBD1 (5 bases). The CDR3 covers 13 residues. V was trimmed by 6 bases and J by 5 bases, leaving 11 bases between them. CDR1 and CDR2 from the germline V gene are MNHEY and SVGAGI.

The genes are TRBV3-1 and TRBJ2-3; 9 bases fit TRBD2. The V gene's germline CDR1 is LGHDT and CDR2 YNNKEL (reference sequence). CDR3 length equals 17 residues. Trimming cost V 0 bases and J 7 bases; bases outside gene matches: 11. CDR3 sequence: CASSQEGLAGLMYTQYF. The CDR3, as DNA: TGTGCCAGCAGCCAAGAAGGGCTAGCGGGACTCATGTATACGCAGTATTTT.

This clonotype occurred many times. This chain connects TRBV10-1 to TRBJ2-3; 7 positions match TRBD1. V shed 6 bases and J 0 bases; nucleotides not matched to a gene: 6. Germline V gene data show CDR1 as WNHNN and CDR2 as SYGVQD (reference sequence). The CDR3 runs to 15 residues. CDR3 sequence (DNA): TGCGCCAGCAGCCCCGGGACAGCAAGCACAGATACGCAGTATTTT. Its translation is CASSPGTASTDTQYF.

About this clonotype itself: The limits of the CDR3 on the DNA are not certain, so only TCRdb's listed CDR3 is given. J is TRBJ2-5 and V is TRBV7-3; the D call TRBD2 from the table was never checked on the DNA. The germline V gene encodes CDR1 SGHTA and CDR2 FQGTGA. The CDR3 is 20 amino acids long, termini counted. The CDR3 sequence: CASSFYICSARRDPQETQYF.

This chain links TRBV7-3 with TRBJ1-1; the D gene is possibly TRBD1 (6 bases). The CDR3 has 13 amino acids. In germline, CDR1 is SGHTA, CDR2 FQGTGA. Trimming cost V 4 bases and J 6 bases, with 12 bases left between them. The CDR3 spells CASSSPGAAEAFF. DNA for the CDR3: TGTGCCAGCAGCTCCCCGGGGGCGGCTGAAGCTTTCTTT.

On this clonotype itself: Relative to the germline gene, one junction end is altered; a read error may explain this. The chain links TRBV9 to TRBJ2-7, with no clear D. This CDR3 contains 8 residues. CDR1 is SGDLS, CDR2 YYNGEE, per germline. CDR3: CASSPQEW. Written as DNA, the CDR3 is TGTGCCAGCAGCCCTCAGGAATGG.

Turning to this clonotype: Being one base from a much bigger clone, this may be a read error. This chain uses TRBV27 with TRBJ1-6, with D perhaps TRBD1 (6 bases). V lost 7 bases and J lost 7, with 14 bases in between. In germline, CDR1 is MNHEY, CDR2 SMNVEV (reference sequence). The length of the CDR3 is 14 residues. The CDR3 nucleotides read TGTGCCAGCAAGGCGGGGGCTAGGAATTCACCCCTCCACTTT. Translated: CASKAGARNSPLHF.

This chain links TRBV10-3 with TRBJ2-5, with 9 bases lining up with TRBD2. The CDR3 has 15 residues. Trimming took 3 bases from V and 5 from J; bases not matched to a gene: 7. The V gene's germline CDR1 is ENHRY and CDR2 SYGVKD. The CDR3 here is CAISDRSGRLETQYF. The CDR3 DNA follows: TGTGCCATCAGTGACCGGAGCGGGAGGCTCGAGACCCAGTACTTC.

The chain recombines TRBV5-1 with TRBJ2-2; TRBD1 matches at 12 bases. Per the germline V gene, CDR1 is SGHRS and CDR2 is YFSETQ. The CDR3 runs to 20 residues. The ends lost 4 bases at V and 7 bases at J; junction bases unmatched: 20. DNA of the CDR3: TGCGCCAGCAGCCGTGAGGGACAGGGGGCCTCTAGCGCAGAGGGCGGGGAGCTGTTTTTT. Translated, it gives CASSREGQGASSAEGGELFF.